This TCR beta chain appears in the sequencing data of a study of identical twins. General study points: The conclusions drew on cross-sectional statistical analysis instead of tracking the same donors. Compared with models, monozygotic twins showed more out-of-frame TCR alpha sharing. Where beta out-of-frame sequences were concerned, excess twin sharing was weaker. Abundant beta clonotypes from cord blood had fewer insertions, unlike memory repertoires, which showed none.

TCRdb analysed the 5' RACE reads with MiXCR anew, one entry per CDR3 protein. The repertoire includes about 550,000 distinct CDR3 sequences, about 20% of them detected once, and about 0.48% sits in the top ten. Only a few counts were recorded for this clonotype. Its matching antigen is unknown. The CDR3 length is 15 residues. Per germline, CDR1 LGHDT and CDR2 YNNKEL (reference sequence). V shed 4 bases and J shed 1 base, with 12 bases lying between them. These data are also associated with another study on yellow fever vaccine responses in identical twins.

The chain is built from TRBV3-1 and TRBJ2-3; no clear D gene. This TCR came from a young woman in good health. Specimen: CD4+ T cells sorted from blood. This CDR3 is CASSPRWAGTDTQYF. For the CDR3, the DNA is TGTGCCAGCAGCCCGAGGTGGGCTGGCACAGATACGCAGTATTTT.